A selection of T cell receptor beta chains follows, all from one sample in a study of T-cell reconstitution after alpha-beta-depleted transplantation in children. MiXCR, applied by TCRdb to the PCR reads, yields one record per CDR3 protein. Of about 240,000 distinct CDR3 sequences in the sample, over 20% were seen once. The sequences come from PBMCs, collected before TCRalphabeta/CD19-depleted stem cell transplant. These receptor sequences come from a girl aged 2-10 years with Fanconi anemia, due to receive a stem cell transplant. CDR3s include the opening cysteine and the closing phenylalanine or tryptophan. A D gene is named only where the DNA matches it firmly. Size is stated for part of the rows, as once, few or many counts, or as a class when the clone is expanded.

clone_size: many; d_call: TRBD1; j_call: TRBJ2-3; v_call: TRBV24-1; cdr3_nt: TGTGCCACCAGTGATTCCGGGACAGTCGGCCTAAGGACGCAGTATTTT; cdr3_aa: CATSDSGTVGLRTQYF
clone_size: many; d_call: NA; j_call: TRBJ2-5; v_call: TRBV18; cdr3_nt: TGTGCCAGCTCACCACGGGGCGCCCAAGAGACCCAGTACTTC; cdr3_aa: CASSPRGAQETQYF
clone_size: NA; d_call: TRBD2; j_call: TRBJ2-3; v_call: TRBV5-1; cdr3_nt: TGCGCCAGTCACAGCGGGATTGTAAGCACAGATACGCAGTATTTT; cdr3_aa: CASHSGIVSTDTQYF
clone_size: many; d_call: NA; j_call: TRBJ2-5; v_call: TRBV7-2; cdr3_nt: TGTGCCAGCAGCTGGTCCGGTGGTGCCCAGTACTTC; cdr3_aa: CASSWSGGAQYF
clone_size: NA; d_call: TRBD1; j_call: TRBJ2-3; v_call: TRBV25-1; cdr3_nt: TGTGCCAGCAGTGAATTGGGGACAGTGAGCACAGATACGCAGTATTTT; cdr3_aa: CASSELGTVSTDTQYF
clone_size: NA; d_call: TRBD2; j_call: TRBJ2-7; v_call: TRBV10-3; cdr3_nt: TGTGCCATCAGTGAGAGTCTAGCGGGAGGAGAGCAGTACTTC; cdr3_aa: CAISESLAGGEQYF
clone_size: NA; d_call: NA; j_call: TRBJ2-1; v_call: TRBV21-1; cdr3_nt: TGTGCCAGCAGCAAAGCGAACCTAGATATTGGGGACAATGAGCAGTTCTTC; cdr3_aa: CASSKANLDIGDNEQFF
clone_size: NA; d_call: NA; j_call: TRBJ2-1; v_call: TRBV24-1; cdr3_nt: TGTGCCACCAGTGATTTGAGTAATGAGCAGTTCTTC; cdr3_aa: CATSDLSNEQFF
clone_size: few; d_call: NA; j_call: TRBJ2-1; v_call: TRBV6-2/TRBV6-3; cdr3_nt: TGTGCCAGCTCGATTCGTCCGGTCAATGAGCAGTTCTTC; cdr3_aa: CASSIRPVNEQFF
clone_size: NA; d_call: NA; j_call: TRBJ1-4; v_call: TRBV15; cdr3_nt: TGTGCCACCAGCTTTCAGCGGGACCTTAATGAAAAACTGTTTTTT; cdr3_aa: CATSFQRDLNEKLFF
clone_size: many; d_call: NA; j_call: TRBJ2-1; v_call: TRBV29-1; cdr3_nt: TGCAGCGTTGATATGGCGGAGGGATTCTACAATGAGCAGTTCTTC; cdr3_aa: CSVDMAEGFYNEQFF
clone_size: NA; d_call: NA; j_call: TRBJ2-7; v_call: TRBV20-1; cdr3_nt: TGCAGCTTACGGGGTAGCTCCTACGAGCAGTACTTC; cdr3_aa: CSLRGSSYEQYF
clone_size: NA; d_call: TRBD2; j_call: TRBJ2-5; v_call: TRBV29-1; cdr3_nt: TGCAGCGTCCGACTAGCGGGAGGGGGTTTGGAGACCCAGTACTTC; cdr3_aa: CSVRLAGGGLETQYF
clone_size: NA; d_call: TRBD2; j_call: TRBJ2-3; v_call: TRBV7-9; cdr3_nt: TGTGCCAGCAGCTTAGCGAGCGGGGCAGATACGCAGTATTTT; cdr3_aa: CASSLASGADTQYF
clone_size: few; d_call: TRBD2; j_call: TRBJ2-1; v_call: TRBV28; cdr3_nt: TGTGCCAGCAGTCCACCGGGACTAGCGGGACCCAATGAGCAGTTCTTC; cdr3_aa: CASSPPGLAGPNEQFF
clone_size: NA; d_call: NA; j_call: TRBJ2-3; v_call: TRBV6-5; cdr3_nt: TGTGCCAGCAGGGCTCCCGGGGGAGATACGCAGTATTTT; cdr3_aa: CASRAPGGDTQYF
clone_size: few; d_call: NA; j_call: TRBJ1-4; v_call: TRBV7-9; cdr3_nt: TGTGCCAGCAGCTTAGCTCCACGAAAAAAACTGTTTTTT; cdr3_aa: CASSLAPRKKLFF
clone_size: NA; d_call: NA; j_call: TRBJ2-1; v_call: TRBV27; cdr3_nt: TGTGCCAGCAGCCAGACACTAGGCAATGAGCAGTTCTTC; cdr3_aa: CASSQTLGNEQFF
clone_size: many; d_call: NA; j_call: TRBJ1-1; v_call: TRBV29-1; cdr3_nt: TGCAGCGTTGAGGGGCAGGGTGAAGCTTTCTTT; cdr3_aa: CSVEGQGEAFF
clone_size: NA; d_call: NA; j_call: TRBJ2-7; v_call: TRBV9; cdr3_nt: TGTGCCAGCAGCGTAGAGGTGTTGTCCTACGAGCAGTACTTC; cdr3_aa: CASSVEVLSYEQYF
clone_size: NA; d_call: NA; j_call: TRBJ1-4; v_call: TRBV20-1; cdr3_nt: TGCAGTGCTAGTATGGGAGTAGGTGAAAAACTGTGTTTT; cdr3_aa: CSASMGVGEKLCF
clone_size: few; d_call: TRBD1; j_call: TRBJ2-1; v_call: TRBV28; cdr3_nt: TGTGCCAGCAGTTTAAGGGACAGCGAGCAGTTCTTC; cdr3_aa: CASSLRDSEQFF
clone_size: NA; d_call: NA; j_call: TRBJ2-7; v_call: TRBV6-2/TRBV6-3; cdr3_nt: TGTGCCAGCAGGGGCCCTCAGGAGAGCTCCTACGAGCAGTACTTC; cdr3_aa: CASRGPQESSYEQYF
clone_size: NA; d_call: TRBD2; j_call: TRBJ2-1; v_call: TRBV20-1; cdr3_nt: TGCAGTGCTAGAAATCCCTCTAGCGGGAGGCTGTACAATGAGCAGTTCTTC; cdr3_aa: CSARNPSSGRLYNEQFF
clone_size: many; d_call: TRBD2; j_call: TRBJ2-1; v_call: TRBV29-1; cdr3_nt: TGCAGCGTTGAAGGGGCTAGCGGCTCCTACAATGAGCAGTTCTTC; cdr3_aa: CSVEGASGSYNEQFF
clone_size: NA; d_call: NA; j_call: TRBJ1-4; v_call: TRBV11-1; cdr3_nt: TGTGCCAGCAGCCCCTCGAGATCGACAGCTCCAACTAATGAAAAACTGTTTTTT; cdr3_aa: CASSPSRSTAPTNEKLFF
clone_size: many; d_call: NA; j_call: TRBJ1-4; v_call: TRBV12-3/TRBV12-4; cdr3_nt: TGTGCCAGCAGTTTCACGACAGCGAGACTTAGGCCCGGTGAAAAACTGTTTTTT; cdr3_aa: CASSFTTARLRPGEKLFF
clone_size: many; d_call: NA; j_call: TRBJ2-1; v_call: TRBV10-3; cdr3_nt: TGTGCCATCAGCCTCCGGGACCCCACGGCGGGCAATGAGCAGTTCTTC; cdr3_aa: CAISLRDPTAGNEQFF
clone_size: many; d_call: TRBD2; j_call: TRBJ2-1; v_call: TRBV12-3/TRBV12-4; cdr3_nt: TGTGCCAGCTTTGGGGGACTAGCGGGGTACAATGAGCAGTTCTTC; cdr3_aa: CASFGGLAGYNEQFF
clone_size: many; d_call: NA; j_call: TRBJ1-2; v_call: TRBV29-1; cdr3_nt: TGCAGCGTACAAGAGGATGGCTACACCTTC; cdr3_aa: CSVQEDGYTF
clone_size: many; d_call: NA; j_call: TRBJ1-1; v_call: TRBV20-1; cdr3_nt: TGCAGTGCTAGAGGGGTTGGAAAAACTGAAGCTTTCTTT; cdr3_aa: CSARGVGKTEAFF
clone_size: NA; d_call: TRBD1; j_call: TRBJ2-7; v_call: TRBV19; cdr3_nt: TGTGCCAGTAGCCCCTTACCGGGACAGGGGGCAGGCTACGAGCAGTACTTC; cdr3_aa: CASSPLPGQGAGYEQYF
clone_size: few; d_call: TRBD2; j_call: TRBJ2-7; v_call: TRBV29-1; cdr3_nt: TGCAGCGTCATAACTAGCGGGAGTGGCTACGAGCAGTACTTC; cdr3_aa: CSVITSGSGYEQYF
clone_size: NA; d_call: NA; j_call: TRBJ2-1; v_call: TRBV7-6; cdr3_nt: TGTGCCAGCACCGACTCCGGGTATGAGCAGTTCTTC; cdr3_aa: CASTDSGYEQFF
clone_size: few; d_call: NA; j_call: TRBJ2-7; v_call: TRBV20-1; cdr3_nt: TGCAGTGCTAGAGCACCACAGGGTTGGAGGGAGCAGTACTTC; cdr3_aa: CSARAPQGWREQYF
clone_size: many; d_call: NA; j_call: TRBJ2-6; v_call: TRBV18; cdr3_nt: TGTGCCAGCTCGCCTGGGGCCAACGTCCTGACTTTC; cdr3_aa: CASSPGANVLTF
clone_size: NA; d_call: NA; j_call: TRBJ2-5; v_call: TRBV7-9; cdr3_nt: TGTGCCAGCTCGACACGGGAGACCCAGTACTTC; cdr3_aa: CASSTRETQYF
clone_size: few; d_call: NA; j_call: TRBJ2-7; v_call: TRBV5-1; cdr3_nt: TGCGCCAGCAGCTTATCGACAGGCGGGTCCGAGCAGTACTTC; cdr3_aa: CASSLSTGGSEQYF
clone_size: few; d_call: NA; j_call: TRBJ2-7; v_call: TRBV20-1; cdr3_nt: TGCAGTGCTAGGCTTTCGGGACGGACTTACGAGCAGTACTTC; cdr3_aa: CSARLSGRTYEQYF
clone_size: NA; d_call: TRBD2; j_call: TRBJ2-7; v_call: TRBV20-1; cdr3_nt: TGCAGTGCTAACAGACAGTGGACTAGCGGGAGATATGAGCAGTACTTC; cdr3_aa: CSANRQWTSGRYEQYF
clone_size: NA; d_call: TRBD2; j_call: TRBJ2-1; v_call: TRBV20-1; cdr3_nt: TGCAGTGCTATCCTAGCGGGAGGGAACAATGAGCAGTTCTTC; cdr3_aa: CSAILAGGNNEQFF
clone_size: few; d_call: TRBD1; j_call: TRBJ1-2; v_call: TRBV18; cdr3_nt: TGTGCCAGCTCACCTAAAAGTGGACAGGTGATCCGGGGCTACACCTTC; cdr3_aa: CASSPKSGQVIRGYTF
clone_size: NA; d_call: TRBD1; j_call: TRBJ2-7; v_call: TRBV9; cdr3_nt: TGTGCCAGCAGCGTAGCCTCCGGGACAGGGACCTACGAGCAGTACTTC; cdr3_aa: CASSVASGTGTYEQYF